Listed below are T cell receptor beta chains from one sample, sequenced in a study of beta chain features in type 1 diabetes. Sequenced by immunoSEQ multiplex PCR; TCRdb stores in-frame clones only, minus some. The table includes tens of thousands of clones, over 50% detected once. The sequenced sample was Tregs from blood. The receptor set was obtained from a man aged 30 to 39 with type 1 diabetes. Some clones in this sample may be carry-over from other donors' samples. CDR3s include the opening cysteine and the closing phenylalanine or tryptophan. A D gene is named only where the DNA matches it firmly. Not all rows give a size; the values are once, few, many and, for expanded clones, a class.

CASSLTATYNSPLHF,TGTGCCAGCTCATTGACAGCCACCTATAATTCACCCCTCCACTTT,TRBV18,-,TRBJ1-6,-
CASSRGRSSYEQYF,TGCGCCAGCAGCCGGGGTAGGAGCTCCTACGAGCAGTACTTC,TRBV5-1,-,TRBJ2-7,-
CASSQTGGTDTQYF,TGCGCCAGCAGCCAAACCGGGGGCACAGATACGCAGTATTTT,TRBV4-1,-,TRBJ2-3,few
CASSSRRDNLNYGYTF,TGTGCCAGTAGCTCCCGCCGGGACAACCTTAACTATGGCTACACCTTC,TRBV19,-,TRBJ1-2,-
CASSPLTAANYGYTF,TGTGCCAGCAGCCCCCTGACAGCAGCTAACTATGGCTACACCTTC,TRBV5-4,-,TRBJ1-2,-
CASSVGLEAHEQFF,TGTGCCAGCAGCGTGGGACTAGAAGCTCATGAGCAGTTCTTC,TRBV9,TRBD2,TRBJ2-1,-
CASSWGVDQPQHF,TGTGCCAGCAGCTGGGGGGTGGATCAGCCCCAGCATTTT,TRBV7-9,-,TRBJ1-5,-
CASRQLRSSTDTQYF,TGTGCCAGCAGGCAACTACGATCTAGCACAGATACGCAGTATTTT,TRBV2,-,TRBJ2-3,-
CASSAFSGGVGTDTQYF,TGTGCCAGCAGCGCTTTCAGCGGGGGGGTTGGCACAGATACGCAGTATTTT,TRBV9,TRBD2,TRBJ2-3,few
CASSPQTGENTGELFF,TGTGCCAGCAGCCCCCAGACAGGGGAAAACACCGGGGAGCTGTTTTTT,TRBV7-3,TRBD1,TRBJ2-2,-
CASSYREGANSPLHF,TGTGCCAGCAGTTATCGGGAGGGCGCGAATTCACCCCTCCACTTT,TRBV6-5,-,TRBJ1-6,-
CASSQGPPVYEQYF,TGCGCCAGCAGCCAAGGTCCGCCGGTCTACGAGCAGTACTTC,TRBV4-1,-,TRBJ2-7,few
CASSLAGEKLFF,TGTGCCAGCAGCTTAGCGGGGGAAAAACTGTTTTTT,TRBV11-2,-,TRBJ1-4,few
CASSFPHGTGGIGELFF,TGTGCCAGCAGCTTTCCTCACGGGACAGGGGGCATCGGGGAGCTGTTTTTT,TRBV7-2,TRBD1,TRBJ2-2,few
CASSFGRYNEQFF,TGTGCCAGCAGCTTTGGCAGATACAATGAGCAGTTCTTC,TRBV11-2,-,TRBJ2-1,-
CASRQGDSYEQYF,TGTGCCAGCAGACAGGGGGACTCCTACGAGCAGTACTTC,TRBV6-5,TRBD1,TRBJ2-7,-
CASSLFRDTQYF,TGTGCCAGCAGCTTATTCAGAGATACGCAGTATTTT,TRBV11-2,-,TRBJ2-3,once
CASTDSSSLSNQPQHF,TGTGCCAGTACGGACAGCTCCTCTCTTAGCAATCAGCCCCAGCATTTT,TRBV19,-,TRBJ1-5,-
CASSEVLGVNQPQHF,TGTGCCAGCAGTGAAGTCTTAGGGGTCAATCAGCCCCAGCATTTT,TRBV6-1,-,TRBJ1-5,-
CATGARQGAYEQYF,TGTGCCACCGGGGCCCGTCAGGGGGCCTACGAGCAGTACTTC,TRBV15,TRBD1,TRBJ2-7,-